This T cell receptor (beta chain) was recovered during a study of blood T cell repertoires in COVID-19. Study-wide context: T cells, B-cell-depleted T cells, or PBMCs supplied cDNA or gDNA.

Categorization into cohorts depended on clinical history that participants reported. Two negative PCRs, clearance, or symptom resolution were required of recovered Cohort 3 donors. The CDR3 loop spans 15 amino acids. V shed 6 bases, J shed 6 bases, and the junction held 7 bases outside the gene matches. Germline V gives CDR1 MDHEN, CDR2 SYDVKM. Profiling relied on immunoSEQ multiplex PCR, and the TCRdb table lists in-frame clones only, not all of them. The data hold about 210,000 clones, with about 87% observed a single time. The sample was PBMCs or T cells enriched from blood (not recorded which). The gene calls are TRBV28 and TRBJ2-1; 11 bases align to TRBD2. This clonotype was obtained from a man aged 30 to 39 who had recovered from COVID-19. CDR3 loop: CASRIAGGPVNEQFF. The CDR3 DNA follows: TGTGCCAGCAGGATAGCGGGAGGGCCGGTCAATGAGCAGTTCTTC.